This is a list of T cell receptor beta chains from one sample in a study of identical twins. Each CDR3 protein gets one entry after TCRdb re-called the 5' RACE reads with MiXCR. The sample has some 710,000 distinct CDR3 sequences; around 5.7% are singletons. Sequencing input: naive T cells sorted from blood. The origin of the receptors is a man between 18 and 29 years old in good health. Both conserved end residues are part of each CDR3. The D gene is left open where the match is weak. For some rows the clone size is stated as once, few or many, or as a class when expanded; others skip it.

TRBV11-3	few	TRBJ2-5	.	CASSSILDRETQYF	TGTGCCAGCAGCTCGATACTTGACAGAGAGACCCAGTACTTC
TRBV29-1	few	TRBJ1-1	.	CSVQGENTEAFF	TGCAGCGTGCAGGGAGAGAACACTGAAGCTTTCTTT
TRBV6-5	.	TRBJ2-5	.	CASSYENQETQYF	TGTGCCAGCAGTTATGAGAACCAAGAGACCCAGTACTTC
TRBV10-3	few	TRBJ1-3	.	CAIMGSGNTIYF	TGTGCCATCATGGGATCTGGAAACACCATATATTTT
TRBV20-1	many	TRBJ2-3	.	CSTIKGSVDTQYF	TGCAGTACCATCAAAGGGAGCGTCGATACGCAGTATTTT
TRBV4-2	few	TRBJ2-3	TRBD2	CASSQDRTSGMPDTQYF	TGTGCCAGCAGCCAAGATCGGACTAGCGGGATGCCAGATACGCAGTATTTT
TRBV5-1	few	TRBJ2-7	.	CASSLVSLYEQYF	TGCGCCAGCAGCTTGGTTTCCCTCTACGAGCAGTACTTC
TRBV7-9	.	TRBJ2-3	TRBD1	CASSLNPGQGSDTQYF	TGTGCCAGCAGCCTGAATCCGGGACAGGGCTCAGATACGCAGTATTTT
TRBV12-3/TRBV12-4	many	TRBJ1-1	.	CASSLVQAFF	TGTGCCAGCAGTTTGGTCCAAGCTTTCTTT
TRBV6-2/TRBV6-3	few	TRBJ2-6	.	CASSYLVRGLNSGANVLTF	TGTGCCAGCAGTTACCTGGTTCGGGGCCTAAACTCTGGGGCCAACGTCCTGACTTTC
TRBV4-3	few	TRBJ2-7	TRBD2	CASSQAMVAGAYEQYF	TGCGCCAGCAGCCAAGCTATGGTAGCGGGAGCCTACGAGCAGTACTTC
TRBV6-1	.	TRBJ2-3	.	CASSELSRGTDTQYF	TGTGCCAGCAGCGAACTCTCCCGGGGCACAGATACGCAGTATTTT
TRBV30	few	TRBJ1-5	.	CAWSVGTLTQPQHF	TGTGCCTGGAGTGTTGGGACATTGACCCAGCCCCAGCATTTT
TRBV4-2	many	TRBJ2-1	TRBD2	CASSQEGLAGDNEQFF	TGTGCCAGCAGCCAGGAGGGACTAGCGGGAGACAATGAGCAGTTCTTC
TRBV27	.	TRBJ1-1	.	CASSLLGLGNTEAFF	TGTGCCAGCAGTTTATTGGGGCTTGGGAACACTGAAGCTTTCTTT
TRBV5-1	many	TRBJ2-3	TRBD2	CASSLGLAGRSTDTQYF	TGCGCCAGCAGCCTGGGACTAGCGGGAAGGTCCACAGATACGCAGTATTTT